These 26 T cell receptor beta chains were sequenced from one sample in a study of T cell repertoires in cytomegalovirus infection. TCRdb independently ran MiXCR on the reads; one entry per CDR3 protein. The profile covers around 740,000 distinct CDR3 sequences, with about 40% appearing a single time and 2.5% to 3.5% taken by the ten largest. Sequencing was done on a sample of PBMCs. The receptor source for this set is a human donor in good health (CMV status not recorded). Some clones in this sample may be carry-over from other donors' samples.

This clonotype was recorded many times. The chain has TRBV7-2 and TRBJ2-7; D gene ambiguous. Germline CDR1 is SGHTA and CDR2 is FQGNSA. The length of the CDR3 is 13 residues. The V and J ends lost 5 bases and 3 bases respectively, with 11 bases between them. CDR3 protein: CASSPRTGYEQYF. CDR3 sequence (DNA): TGTGCCAGCAGCCCCAGAACGGGCTACGAGCAGTACTTC.

V and J are TRBV28 and TRBJ1-5, with D hard to call. V was shortened by 5 bases and J by 10 bases, with 9 bases between the two germline ends. There are 11 residues in the CDR3. Germline V gives CDR1 MDHEN, CDR2 SYDVKM. The CDR3 spells CASSLTAPQHF. In nucleotides, the CDR3 is TGTGCCAGCAGTCTGACGGCACCCCAGCATTTT.

The V call is TRBV28, the J call TRBJ2-6; tentative D call: TRBD1 (5 bases). Germline assignment: CDR1 MDHEN and CDR2 SYDVKM. This CDR3 contains 13 residues. V was shortened by 8 bases and J by 1 base, with 6 bases between the two germline ends. CDR3 sequence reads: CASQGSGANVLTF. Written as DNA, the CDR3 is TGTGCCAGCCAGGGATCTGGGGCCAACGTCCTGACTTTC.

The chain combines TRBV18 with TRBJ1-5; D gene unclear. This CDR3 has 15 amino acids. V gave up 3 bases and J gave up 9 bases, with 18 bases separating them. Germline V gene sequence: CDR1 KGHSH, CDR2 LQKENI. DNA of the CDR3: TGTGCCAGCTCACCTCAGGCCCAGGAGGTTGGGCCCCAGCATTTT. Amino acids: CASSPQAQEVGPQHF.

J is TRBJ2-7 and V is TRBV20-1; 12 bases are shared with TRBD2. Trimming removed 4 bases from V and 1 base from J; junction bases left unmatched: 5. The germline CDR1 and CDR2 sequences are DFQATT and SNEGSKA (reference sequence). The CDR3 totals 15 residues. This CDR3 is CSAKTSGRSSYEQYF. CDR3 sequence (DNA): TGCAGTGCTAAGACTAGCGGGAGAAGTTCCTACGAGCAGTACTTC.

This clonotype was detected only a few times. The chain uses TRBV6-6 and TRBJ1-5; the D is unclear. There are 13 residues in the CDR3. Germline values: CDR1 MNHNY, CDR2 SVGAGI (reference sequence). Trimming cost V 7 bases and J 3 bases, with 10 bases left between them. CDR3 protein: CASKNGINQPQHF. Here the CDR3 DNA reads TGTGCCAGCAAGAACGGGATCAATCAGCCCCAGCATTTT.

This chain connects TRBV10-3 to TRBJ1-2, with D maybe TRBD1 (5 bases). The CDR3 runs to 14 residues. CDR1 is ENHRY, CDR2 SYGVKD, per germline. V dropped 10 bases and J dropped 4 bases, with 19 bases sitting between them. CDR3 nucleotides: TGTGCCAGCCGGGAGGTTTTGAGGGGCTATGGCTACACCTTC. Encoded protein: CASREVLRGYGYTF.

This clonotype has ten or more counts. V is TRBV6-1 and J is TRBJ2-2; 10 nucleotides line up with TRBD2. The CDR3 spans 17 residues. Germline CDR1 reads MNHNS; CDR2 reads SASEGT. V lost 6 bases, J lost 2 bases, and 9 bases stayed unmatched. CDR3 loop: CASRKSGLAVNTGELFF. In nucleotides, the CDR3 is TGTGCCAGCAGAAAGAGCGGACTAGCGGTAAACACCGGGGAGCTGTTTTTT.

This clonotype showed up just a few times. J is TRBJ2-7 and V is TRBV6-2 or TRBV6-3, with TRBD1 matching 8 bases. The CDR3 is 15 residues long. After removal of 2 bases from V and 3 bases from J, the junction contained 6 bases not matched to a gene. CDR1 is MNHEY, CDR2 SVGEGT, per germline. The DNA for the CDR3 is TGTGCCAGCAGTTACCGGGGACAGGCAATCTACGAGCAGTACTTC. This encodes CASSYRGQAIYEQYF.

DNA of the CDR3: TGTGCCAGCAGCGCCCGGGGGGGGACCCAGTACTTC. It specifies CASSARGGTQYF. The chain links TRBV7-2 to TRBJ2-5; TRBD2 matches at 8 bases. The CDR3 loop spans 12 amino acids. The V and J ends lost 5 bases and 7 bases, in that order; junction bases with no gene match: 3. The germline gives CDR1 SGHTA, CDR2 FQGNSA. The entire variable domain, with the rest obtained from reference TRBV7-2 and TRBJ2-5, is as follows: GAGVSQSPSNKVTEKGKDVELRCDPISGHTALYWYRQSLGQGLEFLIYFQGNSAPDKSGLPSDRFSAERTGGSVSTLTIQRTQQEDSAVYLCASSARGGTQYFGPGTRLLVL.

This clonotype was seen only a few times. The chain recombines TRBV5-6 with TRBJ2-5, with D tentatively TRBD2 (6 bases). Trimming cost V 0 bases and J 5 bases, with 17 bases left between them. The germline V gene has CDR1 SGHDT and CDR2 YYEEEE. There are 16 residues in the CDR3. CDR3 DNA sequence: TGTGCCAGCAGCTTGGCGTGGGGGACGGGAGCGGAGACCCAGTACTTC. Protein product: CASSLAWGTGAETQYF.

The rearrangement links TRBV19 to TRBJ2-7; D may correspond to TRBD1 or TRBD2 (5 bases each). This CDR3 region has 13 residues. The V gene's germline CDR1 is LNHDA and CDR2 SQIVND (reference sequence). V lost 0 bases, J lost 8 bases, and 11 bases lay in between. CDR3 protein: CASSIDRGAKQYF. The DNA of the CDR3 is TGTGCCAGTAGTATAGATAGGGGAGCGAAGCAGTACTTC.

This clonotype occurred a few times. This chain joins TRBV12-3 or TRBV12-4 and TRBJ1-6, with a weak D call TRBD1 (5 bases). Deletions cut 6 bases from V and 7 bases from J, with 13 bases between. CDR3 length equals 14 residues. CDR3 nucleotide sequence: TGTGCCAGCAGCGGGACCGGACCAAATTCACCCCTCCACTTT. Its translation is CASSGTGPNSPLHF.

The gene calls are TRBV7-3 and TRBJ2-1; D perhaps matches TRBD2 (6 bases). The germline V and J ends were trimmed by 2 bases and 4 bases, with 12 bases remaining between them. Germline lookup yields CDR1 SGHTA and CDR2 FQGTGA. The length of the CDR3 is 15 residues. CDR3 nucleotides: TGTGCCAGCAGCTTACCGGGACTTGGGTACAATGAGCAGTTCTTC. Translated, it gives CASSLPGLGYNEQFF.

The chain carries TRBV6-5 and TRBJ2-7; D tentatively reads TRBD1 or TRBD2 (6 bases each). The CDR3 consists of 15 residues. Germline CDR1 and CDR2: MNHEY and SVGAGI. V was shortened by 2 bases and J by 3 bases, with 14 bases between the two germline ends. The CDR3 here is CASSYRGLGSYEQYF. The CDR3 DNA follows: TGTGCCAGCAGTTACCGGGGGCTGGGGAGCTACGAGCAGTACTTC.

This clonotype was found many times. The chain recombines TRBV7-2 with TRBJ2-7, with D possibly being TRBD1 (5 bases). This CDR3 is built from 15 residues. The germline CDR1 and CDR2 sequences are SGHTA and FQGNSA. V was trimmed by 5 bases and J by 7 bases, leaving 21 bases between them. CDR3 residues: CASSPSRARGREQYF. DNA for the CDR3: TGTGCCAGCAGCCCGAGTAGGGCTAGGGGAAGGGAGCAGTACTTC.

A few counts support this clonotype. V usage is TRBV2 and J usage is TRBJ2-1, with D perhaps matching TRBD1 (5 bases). CDR1 SNHLY and CDR2 FYNNEI come from the germline V gene. Trimming left V 5 bases short and J 4 bases short, with 18 bases between. The length of the CDR3 is 16 residues. CDR3 loop: CASSPLTVRLYNEQFF. Here the CDR3 DNA reads TGTGCCAGCAGTCCTCTGACAGTTAGGCTATACAATGAGCAGTTCTTC.

This clonotype was detected only a few times. J is TRBJ2-1 and V is TRBV7-8; D is possibly TRBD2 (7 bases). Germline V gene data show CDR1 as SGHVS and CDR2 as FQNEAQ. CDR3 length equals 15 residues. V lost 1 base and J 8 bases, leaving 15 bases between the germline ends. DNA for the CDR3: TGTGCCAGCAGCTTAGGGAGAGGGGGGAGGGATGAGCAGTTCTTC. Amino acid sequence: CASSLGRGGRDEQFF.

The chain links TRBV12-3 or TRBV12-4 to TRBJ2-7, with 8 bases identical to TRBD2. V was clipped by 1 base and J by 3 bases; unmatched bases: 5. This CDR3 contains 15 residues. The CDR3 is CASSLGVAGSYEQYF. CDR3 nucleotides: TGTGCCAGCAGTTTAGGGGTAGCGGGGAGCTACGAGCAGTACTTC.

J is TRBJ1-1 and V is TRBV27; TRBD1 aligns across 7 bases. This CDR3 has 15 residues. The germline V gene has CDR1 MNHEY and CDR2 SMNVEV (reference sequence). J gave up 4 bases and V 4 bases, and 9 bases lay outside the gene matches. The DNA for the CDR3 is TGTGCCAGCAGTTCAAGGGGGCGCGGGGGCACTGAAGCTTTCTTT. Encoded protein: CASSSRGRGGTEAFF.

V is TRBV4-1 and J is TRBJ1-1; TRBD1 agrees at 8 bases. Per the germline V gene, CDR1 is MGHRA and CDR2 is YSYEKL. With 4 bases clipped from V and 1 base from J, the junction kept 8 bases outside the gene matches. CDR3 length: 16 residues. CDR3 region: CASSRPGGAGNTEAFF. The CDR3 coding sequence is TGCGCCAGCAGCCGACCAGGGGGCGCAGGGAACACTGAAGCTTTCTTT.

This chain links TRBV7-2 with TRBJ2-7; TRBD2 matches 7 bases. Germline lookup yields CDR1 SGHTA and CDR2 FQGNSA. V trimming: 2 bases; J trimming: 3 bases; junction bases outside the gene matches: 7. The CDR3 is 15 residues long. The CDR3 reads CASSLTQGGSYEQYF. The CDR3 DNA is TGTGCCAGCAGCTTAACTCAAGGCGGGAGCTACGAGCAGTACTTC.

The chain carries TRBV28 and TRBJ2-1, with D possibly TRBD2 on 6 matching bases. Germline CDR1 is MDHEN and CDR2 is SYDVKM. Trimming shortened V by 5 bases and J by 8 bases, and 16 bases separated the two germline ends. There are 14 residues in the CDR3. The CDR3 DNA is TGTGCCAGCAGTCCCCGGGGGAGATTGGATGAGCAGTTCTTC. Protein: CASSPRGRLDEQFF.

V gene TRBV6-2 or TRBV6-3 combines with J gene TRBJ2-5, with D unclear. The germline gives CDR1 MNHEY, CDR2 SVGEGT. With 7 bases removed from V and 3 bases from J, the gap between germline ends came to 12 bases. CDR3 length equals 13 residues. The CDR3 DNA sequence: TGTGCCAGCACCCCCAGCGCCGAAGAGACCCAGTACTTC. Amino acid sequence: CASTPSAEETQYF.

The sample holds many counts of this clonotype. The chain uses TRBV7-9 and TRBJ2-3; 10 positions agree with TRBD1. V dropped 5 bases and J dropped 3; count of bases not matched to a gene: 17. Germline CDR1 is SEHNR and CDR2 is FQNEAQ (reference sequence). The CDR3 consists of 19 residues. CDR3 protein: CASSPRPDRGHYQTDTQYF. In DNA, the CDR3 is TGTGCCAGCAGCCCCCGCCCCGACAGGGGGCATTACCAAACAGATACGCAGTATTTT.

This sequence joins TRBV28 and TRBJ2-7; D might be TRBD2 (6 bases). Trimming removed 3 bases at V and 0 bases at J, with 21 bases between. CDR3 length equals 18 residues. Germline-derived CDR1 and CDR2 are MDHEN and SYDVKM. The CDR3 sequence: CASSFPGPAGLSSYEQYF. The CDR3 DNA sequence: TGTGCCAGCAGTTTTCCCGGACCAGCGGGCCTAAGCTCCTACGAGCAGTACTTC.